The clone carrying this T cell receptor (beta chain) was counted at least ten times. This CDR3 is built from 13 residues. V lost 5 bases and J lost 3; bases outside the gene matches: 6. Germline V gene data show CDR1 as SQVTM and CDR2 as ANQGSEA. TCRdb re-called the RT-PCR reads with MiXCR, one entry per CDR3 protein. The data hold about 680,000 distinct CDR3 sequences, with 13% to 15% observed a single time. The sample taken for sequencing was memory CD4+ T cells from blood. The receptor's source is a female donor in good health, serving as a healthy control. The J gene is TRBJ1-1, the V gene TRBV29-1; 7 nucleotides align to TRBD1. The CDR3 is CSVQLQGDTEAFF. CDR3 nucleotide sequence: TGCAGCGTTCAGTTGCAGGGGGACACTGAAGCTTTCTTT.